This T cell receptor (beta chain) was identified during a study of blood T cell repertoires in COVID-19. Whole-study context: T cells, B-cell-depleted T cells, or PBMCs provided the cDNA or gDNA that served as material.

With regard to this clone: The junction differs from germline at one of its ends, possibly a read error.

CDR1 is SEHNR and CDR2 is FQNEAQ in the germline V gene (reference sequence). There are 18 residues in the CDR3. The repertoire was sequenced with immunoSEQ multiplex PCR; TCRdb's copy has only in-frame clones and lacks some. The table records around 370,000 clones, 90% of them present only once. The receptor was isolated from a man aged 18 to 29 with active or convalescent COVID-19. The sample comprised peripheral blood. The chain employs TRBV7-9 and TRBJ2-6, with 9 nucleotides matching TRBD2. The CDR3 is CASSPRGGLESGANVLTF. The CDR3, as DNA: TGTGCCAGCAGCCCGCGGGGGGGCTTAGAGTCTGGGGCCAACGTGCTGACTTTC.